This T cell receptor beta chain stems from a study of molecular identifiers for immune sequencing clone quantification. Study-wide results and limits: Naive cells had under 1% of molecules in clones above 20 RNA copies, effectors over 99%.

Per the germline V gene, CDR1 is SGHAT and CDR2 is FQNNGV. The junction had 12 bases not matched to a gene; V was cut back by 4 bases and J by 7 bases. The CDR3 loop spans 15 amino acids. The sample holds many counts of this clonotype. Its antigen remains unknown. TCRdb recomputed calls from the PCR reads with MiXCR, one row per CDR3 protein. The sample gives about 640,000 distinct CDR3 sequences, roughly 21% of which show up once; around 0.86% is in the top ten. Sorting captured naive CD8 T cells as CD8+CD4-CCR7+CD45RA+. The specimen was naive CD8+ T cells from blood, with Jurkat cell RNA spiked in. Stated subset: FACS-sorted CD8+CD4-CCR7+CD45RA+ naive T cells. V and J are TRBV11-2 and TRBJ2-5; 7 bases are a match to TRBD1. The clonotype originates from a human donor in good health. Some libraries in this study had Jurkat cell RNA spiked in. CDR3 amino acids: CASSSPPTGAGTQYF. The CDR3 DNA follows: TGTGCCAGCAGCTCACCGCCCACAGGGGCAGGGACCCAGTACTTC.